The 3 T cell receptor beta chains listed next were all sequenced from one sample in a study of cytomegalovirus exposure and HLA in healthy donors. A multiplex PCR was run with 60 Vbeta primers and 13 Jbeta primers. Repertoires were generated with immunoSEQ multiplex PCR, while TCRdb's copy carries only in-frame clones and drops some. Of about 92,000 clones detected, about 84% appear once; the ten largest clones hold 1.2%. Sample: PBMCs. The source is a girl aged 2 to 9 in good health and CMV-seropositive.

Only one count was recorded for this clone. This chain joins TRBV15 and TRBJ1-1, with TRBD1 as a possible D gene (5 bases). From germline, CDR1 is LNHNV and CDR2 YYDKDF (reference sequence). The CDR3 loop spans 13 amino acids. The V and J ends lost 3 bases and 4 bases respectively, with 9 bases between them. CDR3 sequence (DNA): TGTGCCACCAGCAGGGCGGGGGGCACTGAAGCTTTCTTT. This translates into CATSRAGGTEAFF.

The chain joins TRBV30 to TRBJ2-1; TRBD1 agrees at 9 bases. J lost 2 bases, V lost 5 bases, and 1 base had no gene match. This CDR3 is 13 amino acids long. In germline, CDR1 is GTSNPN, CDR2 SVGIG (reference sequence). The chain's CDR3 is CAWGTGTYNEQFF. DNA for the CDR3: TGTGCCTGGGGGACAGGGACCTACAATGAGCAGTTCTTC.

This chain links TRBV5-1 with TRBJ1-5; D gene ambiguous. The germline CDR1 and CDR2 sequences are SGHRS and YFSETQ. The germline V and J ends were trimmed by 1 base and 6 bases, with 11 bases remaining between them. The CDR3 length is 14 residues. The CDR3, as DNA: TGCGCCAGCAGCTTGTTCCCGGGGAGTCAGCCCCAGCATTTT. Its protein is CASSLFPGSQPQHF.